Below are 12 T cell receptor beta chains sequenced from a single sample in a study of T cell changes during pregnancy in multiple sclerosis. Produced via immunoSEQ multiplex PCR; TCRdb's table is partial and in-frame only. Altogether about 28,000 clones are present, just over 85% being singletons, with the ten largest covering less than 0.9%. This specimen consisted of CD4+ T cells from peripheral blood mononuclear cells, obtained in the first trimester of pregnancy. The source of these receptors is a female donor in good health, enrolled as a control in a pregnancy study.

This chain uses TRBV19 with TRBJ1-4; possibly TRBD1 for D (5 bases). The ends were cut back, 1 base at V and 8 bases at J, with 14 bases in the middle. The germline V gene encodes CDR1 LNHDA and CDR2 SQIVND (reference sequence). This CDR3 spans 15 amino acids. CDR3 sequence (DNA): TGTGCCAGTAGTATAGGAGGAGGGACTTGGGAAAAACTGTTTTTT. Translated, it gives CASSIGGGTWEKLFF.

The J gene is TRBJ2-1, the V gene TRBV7-3, with TRBD1 identical over 9 bases. The germline V gene encodes CDR1 SGHTA and CDR2 FQGTGA. Unmatched junction bases numbered 10, after V lost 1 base and J lost 9 bases. This CDR3 has 16 amino acids. The CDR3 region has the DNA TGTGCCAGCAGCTTAAACTGGGGAGGGACAGGGTTTGAGCAGTTCTTC. This codes for CASSLNWGGTGFEQFF. Using reference TRBV7-3 and TRBJ2-1 for the parts outside the CDR3, the full variable domain is GAGVSQTPSNKVTEKGKYVELRCDPISGHTALYWYRQSLGQGPEFLIYFQGTGAADDSGLPNDRFFAVRPEGSVSTLKIQRTERGDSAVYLCASSLNWGGTGFEQFFGPGTRLTVL.

This sequence joins TRBV5-8 and TRBJ2-1; 8 bases are a match to TRBD2. The ends lost 2 bases at V and 8 bases at J; junction bases unmatched: 9. Germline values: CDR1 SGHTS, CDR2 YDEGEE. The CDR3 runs 15 residues. The CDR3 here is CASSFGRGDFYEQFF. The CDR3 DNA is TGTGCCAGCAGCTTTGGGCGGGGGGATTTCTATGAGCAGTTCTTC.

The chain couples TRBV18 to TRBJ1-3; 11 nucleotides match TRBD1. Trimming removed 3 bases from V and 2 bases from J; junction bases left unmatched: 6. The CDR3 is 17 residues long. Germline lookup yields CDR1 KGHSH and CDR2 LQKENI. The CDR3 is CASSPAPGQGAGNTIYF. The CDR3 DNA reads TGTGCCAGCTCACCGGCGCCGGGACAGGGGGCTGGAAACACCATATATTTT.

The gene calls are TRBV4-3 and TRBJ2-2; 7 bases fit TRBD2. CDR3 length equals 13 residues. CDR1 and CDR2 (germline): LGHNA, YSLEER. The junction had 2 bases not matched to a gene; V was cut back by 4 bases and J by 6 bases. The CDR3 spells CASSRGLAGELFF. The CDR3 bases are TGCGCCAGCAGCCGAGGACTAGCCGGGGAGCTGTTTTTT.

J is TRBJ1-4 and V is TRBV7-2, with D perhaps TRBD1 (6 bases). Germline V CDR1 and CDR2: SGHTA, FQGNSA. CDR3 length: 15 residues. The V gene lost 5 bases and the J gene lost 5 bases, with 15 bases spanning the gap. DNA of the CDR3: TGTGCCAGCAGCCCGAGAGGGGGGGCCAATGAAAAACTGTTTTTT. This encodes CASSPRGGANEKLFF.

The gene calls are TRBV5-1 and TRBJ2-1; 8 bases fit TRBD2. Germline V gives CDR1 SGHRS, CDR2 YFSETQ. V lost 0 bases, J lost 5 bases, and 7 bases stayed unmatched. The CDR3 runs 16 residues. CDR3 residues: CASSLVAGGLNNEQFF. CDR3 DNA: TGCGCCAGCAGCTTGGTGGCGGGGGGCCTCAACAATGAGCAGTTCTTC.

This sequence joins TRBV7-8 and TRBJ2-5; D is perhaps TRBD2 (6 bases). The CDR3 covers 14 residues. Between the trimmed V and J ends, which lost 2 bases and 5 bases, there was a span of 12 bases. The germline V gene has CDR1 SGHVS and CDR2 FQNEAQ. This CDR3 is CASSLRLDGETQYF. The DNA for the CDR3 is TGTGCCAGCAGCTTAAGACTAGACGGGGAGACCCAGTACTTC.

This clone was detected only once. The genes are TRBV7-2 and TRBJ1-2, with TRBD1 as a possible D gene (5 bases). Between the trimmed V and J ends, which lost 5 bases and 10 bases, there was a span of 20 bases. CDR1 and CDR2 from the germline V gene are SGHTA and FQGNSA. CDR3 size: 14 residues. This CDR3 reads CASSPTRTPLIYTF. CDR3 nucleotides: TGTGCCAGCAGCCCCACCCGGACACCCTTAATCTACACCTTC.

The chain is built from TRBV30 and TRBJ2-7; 14 nucleotides match TRBD2. This CDR3 region has 15 residues. Germline trimming cut 6 bases from V and 3 bases from J; bases unmatched to any gene: 7. Germline V gene data show CDR1 as GTSNPN and CDR2 as SVGIG (reference sequence). The CDR3 is CACAGTSGGLYEQYF. CDR3 coding DNA: TGTGCCTGCGCTGGGACTAGCGGGGGCCTCTACGAGCAGTACTTC.

The chain is built from TRBV27 and TRBJ1-2; D is perhaps TRBD1 (5 bases). The V gene lost 6 bases and the J gene lost 3 bases, with 17 bases spanning the gap. The CDR3 totals 15 residues. Germline V gene lookup returns CDR1 MNHEY and CDR2 SMNVEV (reference sequence). The CDR3 nucleotides are TGTGCCAGCAGCTTTCATCAGGGCTGGGACTATGGCTACACCTTC. Translating it yields CASSFHQGWDYGYTF.

The chain joins TRBV6-5 to TRBJ1-2; 9 bases agree with TRBD1. The CDR3 is 14 amino acids. V shed 6 bases and J 5 bases; nucleotides not matched to a gene: 7. Per germline, CDR1 MNHEY and CDR2 SVGAGI. Here the CDR3 DNA reads TGTGCCAGCAGCTCCGGGACAGGGCGTTATGGCTACACCTTC. The encoded protein is CASSSGTGRYGYTF.